The rows below give T cell receptor beta chains drawn from one sample of a study of chemoradiotherapy in HPV16-positive cancers. TCRdb's table, derived via immunoSEQ multiplex PCR, lists solely in-frame clones and lacks some. The sample shows fewer than 30,000 clones, roughly 95% of them seen only once. Sampling was conducted from a patient who underwent chemoradiotherapy. The receptors come from a human donor with HPV-associated anogenital cancer. Both conserved end residues are part of each CDR3. The D gene is left open where the match is weak. The size of a clone is reported for some rows only, either as once, few or many, or as a class for expanded clones.

TRBV5-4	TRBD2	TRBJ2-2	.	19	TGTGCCAGCAGCCGTGGGGGGACTAGCGGGGGGTTAAGGACCGGGGAGCTGTTTTTT	CASSRGGTSGGLRTGELFF
TRBV25-1	TRBD1	TRBJ2-7	.	14	TGTGCCAGCAGTGAACCGGGACAGACCTACGAGCAGTACTTC	CASSEPGQTYEQYF
TRBV5-1	TRBD1	TRBJ1-5	once	15	TGCGCCAGCAGCTTGGATGGACAGGGCAATCAGCCCCAGCATTTT	CASSLDGQGNQPQHF
TRBV30	TRBD1	TRBJ2-2	.	15	TGTGCCTGGAGTGGACAGGGGCGGGACACCGGGGAGCTGTTTTTT	CAWSGQGRDTGELFF
TRBV5-1	.	TRBJ1-1	.	15	TGCGCCAGCAGCTTGAGCGGGAAATCGGGCACTGAAGCTTTCTTT	CASSLSGKSGTEAFF
TRBV5-1	TRBD1	TRBJ1-2	once	17	TGCGCCAGCAGCTTGGGGATCACCGCCGGACAGGGGTATGGCTACACCTTC	CASSLGITAGQGYGYTF
TRBV27	TRBD1	TRBJ1-1	.	16	TGTGCCAGCAGGGACAGGGCTCACATCCTGAACACTGAAGCTTTCTTT	CASRDRAHILNTEAFF
TRBV27	.	TRBJ2-3	.	14	TGTGCCAGCAGTTCGACCGATCGACTAGATACGCAGTATTTT	CASSSTDRLDTQYF
TRBV7-6	TRBD1	TRBJ2-7	.	14	TGTGCCAGCAGCGCATCCGGGACAGGATACGAGCAGTACTTC	CASSASGTGYEQYF
TRBV6-5	.	TRBJ2-3	.	15	TGTGCCAGCGGACTCCGTTCAGGGTCCCAATCGTCGCAGTATTTT	CASGLRSGSQSSQYF
TRBV5-1	TRBD2	TRBJ2-7	.	16	TGCGCCAGCAGCTTGGTAGCGGGGGTAAGCTCCTACGAGCAGTACTTC	CASSLVAGVSSYEQYF
TRBV5-1	TRBD2	TRBJ2-3	.	15	TGCGCCAGCAGCTTAAGCGGGAGTTCTACAGATACGCAGTATTTT	CASSLSGSSTDTQYF
TRBV30	.	TRBJ1-3	.	12	TGTGCCTGGAGTGCGGGGGGAAACACCATATATTTT	CAWSAGGNTIYF
TRBV5-1	.	TRBJ2-7	.	15	TGCGCCAGCAGCTTGGGGGTCGGACAGAGCTACGAGCAGTACTTC	CASSLGVGQSYEQYF
TRBV5-8	.	TRBJ2-7	.	11	TGTGCCAGCAGCTCAAATTACGAGCAGTACTTC	CASSSNYEQYF
TRBV6-5	.	TRBJ2-3	.	15	TGTGCCAGCAGTACATACAGGGAGAGGTGGGATACGCAGTATTTT	CASSTYRERWDTQYF
TRBV6-4	TRBD2	TRBJ2-3	.	16	TGTGCCAGCAGTGACTCGGCGGCGGGGGGGCCAGATACGCAGTATTTT	CASSDSAAGGPDTQYF
TRBV28	TRBD1	TRBJ1-1	once	16	TGTGCCAGCAGTAGAGAAAGGGGGCGGGAGAACACTGAAGCTTTCTTT	CASSRERGRENTEAFF
TRBV7-6	TRBD2	TRBJ2-1	.	14	TGTGCCAGCTCCCCCATAGCGGGAGAGGCTGAGCAGTTCTTC	CASSPIAGEAEQFF
TRBV5-1	TRBD1	TRBJ1-4	.	14	TGCGCCAGCAGCACCGGGACAGGGAGTGAAAAACTGTTTTTT	CASSTGTGSEKLFF
TRBV4-3	TRBD1	TRBJ1-4	.	15	TGCGCCAGCAGCCGTACGACAGGGGGGTTTGAAAAACTGTTTTTT	CASSRTTGGFEKLFF
TRBV18	.	TRBJ1-5	.	13	TGTGCCAGCTCACCAGGAGGATTTCAGCCCCAGCATTTT	CASSPGGFQPQHF